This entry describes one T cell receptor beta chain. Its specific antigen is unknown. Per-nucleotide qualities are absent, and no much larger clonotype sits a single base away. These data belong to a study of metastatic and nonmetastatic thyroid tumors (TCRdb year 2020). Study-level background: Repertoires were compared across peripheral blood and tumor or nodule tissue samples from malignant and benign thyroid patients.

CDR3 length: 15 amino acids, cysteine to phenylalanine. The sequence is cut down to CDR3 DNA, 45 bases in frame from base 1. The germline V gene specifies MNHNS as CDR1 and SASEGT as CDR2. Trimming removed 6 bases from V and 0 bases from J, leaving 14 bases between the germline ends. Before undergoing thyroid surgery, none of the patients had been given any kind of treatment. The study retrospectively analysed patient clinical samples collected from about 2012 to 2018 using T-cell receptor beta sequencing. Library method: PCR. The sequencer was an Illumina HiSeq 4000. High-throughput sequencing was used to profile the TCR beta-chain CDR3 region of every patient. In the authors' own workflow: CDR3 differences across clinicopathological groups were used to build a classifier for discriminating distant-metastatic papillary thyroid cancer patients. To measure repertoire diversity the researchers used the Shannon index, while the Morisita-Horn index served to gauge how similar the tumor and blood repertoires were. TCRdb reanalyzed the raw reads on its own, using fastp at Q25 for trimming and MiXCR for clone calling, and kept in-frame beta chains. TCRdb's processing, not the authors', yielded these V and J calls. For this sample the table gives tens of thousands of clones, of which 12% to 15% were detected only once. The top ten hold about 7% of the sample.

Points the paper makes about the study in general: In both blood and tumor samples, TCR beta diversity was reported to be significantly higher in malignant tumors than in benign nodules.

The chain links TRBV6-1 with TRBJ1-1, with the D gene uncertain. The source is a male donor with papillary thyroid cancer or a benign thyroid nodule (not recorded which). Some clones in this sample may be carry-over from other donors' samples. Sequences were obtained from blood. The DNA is TGTGCCAGCAGCCCTCATGGAGCTGTGAACACTGAAGCTTTCTTT. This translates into CASSPHGAVNTEAFF.